This record looks at one T cell receptor (beta chain) sequence and its context. Its antigen is not known. The data are from a study of PD-L1 blockade in urothelial cancer. Study as a whole: T cells were recovered from blood samples at a median of 141,255.

Urothelial carcinoma affected the patients, and it was locally advanced or metastatic. Study conclusions and caveats: A pretreatment blood TCR clonality that fell below the median predicted better progression-free and overall survival.

With 4 bases clipped from V and 5 bases from J, the junction kept 6 bases outside the gene matches. The germline V gene encodes CDR1 LGHNA and CDR2 YNFKEQ. The CDR3 spans 14 residues. Spiking each PCR with synthetic TCR analog templates was performed. Produced via immunoSEQ multiplex PCR; TCRdb's table is partial and in-frame only. The repertoire consists of roughly 62,000 clones, with more than 65% occurring once and the leading ten covering roughly 4.5%. V usage is TRBV4-2 and J usage is TRBJ2-7; 9 bases map to TRBD2. The clonotype was recovered from a man in his 70s with urothelial cancer. The sample was PBMCs, taken around atezolizumab (anti-PD-L1) treatment. CDR3 sequence (DNA): TGTGCCAGCAGCCTGCGGGAGGGCCTCGACGAGCAGTACTTC. Its translation: CASSLREGLDEQYF.